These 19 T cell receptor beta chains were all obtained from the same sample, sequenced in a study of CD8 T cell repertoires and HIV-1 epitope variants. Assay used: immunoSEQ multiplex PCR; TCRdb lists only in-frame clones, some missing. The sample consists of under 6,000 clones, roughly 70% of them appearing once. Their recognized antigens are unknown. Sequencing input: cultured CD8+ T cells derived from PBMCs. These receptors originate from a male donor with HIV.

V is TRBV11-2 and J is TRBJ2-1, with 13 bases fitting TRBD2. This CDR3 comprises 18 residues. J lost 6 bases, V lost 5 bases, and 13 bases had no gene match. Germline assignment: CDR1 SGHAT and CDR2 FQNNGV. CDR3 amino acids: CASSAGTVTSGRFNEQFF. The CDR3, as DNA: TGTGCCAGCAGCGCCGGGACAGTGACTAGCGGGAGGTTCAATGAGCAGTTCTTC.

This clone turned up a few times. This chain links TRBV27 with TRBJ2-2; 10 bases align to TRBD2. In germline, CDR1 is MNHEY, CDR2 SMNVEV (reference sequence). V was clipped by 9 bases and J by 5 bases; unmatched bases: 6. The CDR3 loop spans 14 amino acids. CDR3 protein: CASEPSGRTGELFF. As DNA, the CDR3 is TGTGCCAGTGAGCCTAGCGGGAGAACCGGGGAGCTGTTTTTT.

The DNA for the CDR3 is TGTGCCACGCCTCCGGCGGGCGAGCAGTACTTC. Its translation is CATPPAGEQYF. The chain has TRBV27 and TRBJ2-5; weak D call: TRBD2 (5 bases). The end of the DNA fits TRBJ2-7 better, so the J call may be wrong. The CDR3 totals 11 residues. Germline CDR1 reads MNHEY; CDR2 reads SMNVEV (reference sequence).

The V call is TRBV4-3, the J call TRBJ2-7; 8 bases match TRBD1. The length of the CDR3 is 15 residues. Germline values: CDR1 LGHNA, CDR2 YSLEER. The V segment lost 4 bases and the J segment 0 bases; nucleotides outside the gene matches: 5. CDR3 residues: CASSPDRGSSYEQYF. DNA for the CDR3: TGCGCCAGCAGCCCAGACAGGGGTTCCTCCTACGAGCAGTACTTC.

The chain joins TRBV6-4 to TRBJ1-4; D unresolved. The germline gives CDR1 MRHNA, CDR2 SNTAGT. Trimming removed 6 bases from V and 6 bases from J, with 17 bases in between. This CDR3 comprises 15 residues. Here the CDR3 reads CASRRRPLWDEKLFF. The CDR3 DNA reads TGTGCCAGCAGACGCCGCCCCTTGTGGGATGAAAAACTGTTTTTT.

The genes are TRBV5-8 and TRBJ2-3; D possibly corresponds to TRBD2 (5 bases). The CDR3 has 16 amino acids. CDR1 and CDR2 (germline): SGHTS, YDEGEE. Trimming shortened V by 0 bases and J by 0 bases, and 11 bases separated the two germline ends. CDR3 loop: CASSLDSGASTDTQYF. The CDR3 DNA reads TGTGCCAGCAGCTTGGACAGCGGAGCTAGCACAGATACGCAGTATTTT. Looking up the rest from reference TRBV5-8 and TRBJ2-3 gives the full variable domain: EAGVTQSPTHLIKTRGQQATLRCSPISGHTSVYWYQQALGLGLQFLLWYDEGEERNRGNFPPRFSGRQFPNYSSELNVNALELEDSALYLCASSLDSGASTDTQYFGPGTRLTVL.

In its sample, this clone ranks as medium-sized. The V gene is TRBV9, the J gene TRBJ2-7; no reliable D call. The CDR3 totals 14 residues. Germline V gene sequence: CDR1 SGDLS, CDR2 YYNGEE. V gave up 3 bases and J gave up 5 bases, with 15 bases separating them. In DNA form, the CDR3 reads TGTGCCAGCAGCGATGACAAAGGTGGCAACGAGCAGTACTTC. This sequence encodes CASSDDKGGNEQYF.

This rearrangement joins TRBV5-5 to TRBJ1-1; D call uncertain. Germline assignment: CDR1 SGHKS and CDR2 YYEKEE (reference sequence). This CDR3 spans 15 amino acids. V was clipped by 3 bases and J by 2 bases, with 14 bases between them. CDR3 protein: CASSSLSQVNTEAFF. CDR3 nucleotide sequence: TGTGCCAGCAGCTCTCTATCACAAGTAAACACTGAAGCTTTCTTT.

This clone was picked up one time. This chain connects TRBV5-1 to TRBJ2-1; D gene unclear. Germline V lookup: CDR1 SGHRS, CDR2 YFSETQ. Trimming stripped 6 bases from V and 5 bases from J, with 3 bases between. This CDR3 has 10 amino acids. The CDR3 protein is CASTNNEQFF. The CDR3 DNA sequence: TGCGCCAGCACCAACAATGAGCAGTTCTTC.

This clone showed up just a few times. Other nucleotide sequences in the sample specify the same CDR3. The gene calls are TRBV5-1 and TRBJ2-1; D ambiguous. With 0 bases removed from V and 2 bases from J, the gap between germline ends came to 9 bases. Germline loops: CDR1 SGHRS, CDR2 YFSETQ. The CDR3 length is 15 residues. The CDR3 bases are TGCGCCAGCAGCTTGGAAGGAGAGACCTACAATGAGCAGTTCTTC. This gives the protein CASSLEGETYNEQFF. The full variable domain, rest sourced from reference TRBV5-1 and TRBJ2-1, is KAGVTQTPRYLIKTRGQQVTLSCSPISGHRSVSWYQQTPGQGLQFLFEYFSETQRNKGNFPGRFSGRQFSNSRSEMNVSTLELGDSALYLCASSLEGETYNEQFFGPGTRLTVL.

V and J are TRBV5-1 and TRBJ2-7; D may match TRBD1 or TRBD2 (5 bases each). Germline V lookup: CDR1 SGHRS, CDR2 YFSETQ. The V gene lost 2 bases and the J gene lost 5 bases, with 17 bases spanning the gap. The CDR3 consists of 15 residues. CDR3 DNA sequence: TGCGCCAGCAGCTTCAGCCAAAAGACGGGGCACGAGCAGTACTTC. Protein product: CASSFSQKTGHEQYF. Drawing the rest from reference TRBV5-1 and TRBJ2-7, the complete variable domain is KAGVTQTPRYLIKTRGQQVTLSCSPISGHRSVSWYQQTPGQGLQFLFEYFSETQRNKGNFPGRFSGRQFSNSRSEMNVSTLELGDSALYLCASSFSQKTGHEQYFGPGTRLTVT.

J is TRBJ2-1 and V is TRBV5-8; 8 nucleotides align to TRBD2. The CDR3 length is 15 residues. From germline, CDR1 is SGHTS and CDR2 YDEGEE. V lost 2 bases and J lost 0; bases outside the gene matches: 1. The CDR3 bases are TGTGCCAGCAGCTTAGGGACTAGCTCCTACAATGAGCAGTTCTTC. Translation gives CASSLGTSSYNEQFF.

The CDR3 reads CASSWALGGYGYTF. CDR3 nucleotides: TGTGCCAGCAGTTGGGCCCTCGGGGGCTATGGCTACACCTTC. The chain joins TRBV28 to TRBJ1-2, with D possibly matching TRBD1 (5 bases). The CDR3 runs to 14 residues. CDR1 MDHEN and CDR2 SYDVKM come from the germline V gene. Trimming removed 4 bases from V and 4 bases from J, with 13 bases in between.

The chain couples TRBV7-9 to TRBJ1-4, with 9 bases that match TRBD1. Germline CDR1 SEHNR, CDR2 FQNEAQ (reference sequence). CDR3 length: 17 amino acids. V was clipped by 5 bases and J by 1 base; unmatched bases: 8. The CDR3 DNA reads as TGTGCCAGCAGCCCCGGGACAGGGATCGTAACTAATGAAAAACTGTTTTTT. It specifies CASSPGTGIVTNEKLFF.

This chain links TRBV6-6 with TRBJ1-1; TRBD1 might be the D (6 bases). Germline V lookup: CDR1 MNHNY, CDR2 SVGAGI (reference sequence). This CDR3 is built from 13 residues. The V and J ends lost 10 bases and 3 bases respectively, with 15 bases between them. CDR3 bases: TGTGCCACCTCGAGGGGGTTGGACACTGAAGCTTTCTTT. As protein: CATSRGLDTEAFF.

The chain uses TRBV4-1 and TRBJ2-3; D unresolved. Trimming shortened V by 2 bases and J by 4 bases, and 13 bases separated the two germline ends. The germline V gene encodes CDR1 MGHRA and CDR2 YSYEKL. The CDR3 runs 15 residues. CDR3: CASSQSAQAADTQYF. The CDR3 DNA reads TGCGCCAGCAGCCAATCCGCCCAGGCGGCAGATACGCAGTATTTT.

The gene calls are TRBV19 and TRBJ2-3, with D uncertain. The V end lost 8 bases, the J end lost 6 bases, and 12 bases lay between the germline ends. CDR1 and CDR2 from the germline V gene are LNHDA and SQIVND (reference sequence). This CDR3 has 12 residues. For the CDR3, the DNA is TGTGCCAGTGGGCGTTTGAAGGATACGCAGTATTTT. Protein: CASGRLKDTQYF.

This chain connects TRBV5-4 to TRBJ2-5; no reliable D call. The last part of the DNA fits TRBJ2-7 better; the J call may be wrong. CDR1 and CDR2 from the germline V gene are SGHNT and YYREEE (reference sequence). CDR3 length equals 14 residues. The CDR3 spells CASSLSDESYEQYF. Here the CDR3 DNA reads TGTGCCAGCAGCTTATCGGACGAATCCTACGAGCAGTACTTC.

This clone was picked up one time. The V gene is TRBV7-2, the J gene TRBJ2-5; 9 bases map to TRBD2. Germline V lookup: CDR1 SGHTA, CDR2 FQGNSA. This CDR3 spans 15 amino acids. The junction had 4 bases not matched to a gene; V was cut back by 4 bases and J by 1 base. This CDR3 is CASSSGGGVQETQYF. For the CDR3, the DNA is TGTGCCAGCAGCTCCGGCGGGGGGGTCCAAGAGACCCAGTACTTC.